The source of this T cell receptor beta chain is a study of T cell responses to AZD1222 COVID-19 vaccine. Study-level results: AZD1222 recipients seropositive at baseline numbered only six or seven. Nearly half of the spike-specific TCRs reportedly recognize variant regions that carry no mutations.

Here immunoSEQ multiplex PCR was the method, and the copy in TCRdb shows in-frame clones only, minus some. The sample holds roughly 100,000 clones, about 81% seen once. V shed 2 bases and J 5 bases; nucleotides not matched to a gene: 3. The CDR3 is made up of 15 amino acids. The germline CDR1 and CDR2 sequences are MNHEY and SVGAGI. As regards this clone: Its antigen is not identified.

Source: peripheral blood, taken 28 days after the second AZD1222 dose. This sequence originates from an adult who received the AZD1222 COVID-19 vaccine. V is TRBV6-5 and J is TRBJ2-1, with TRBD2 matching 10 bases. The chain's CDR3 is CASSYRTSGDNEQFF. The CDR3 region has the DNA TGTGCCAGCAGTTACCGTACTAGCGGGGACAATGAGCAGTTCTTC.